The 3 T cell receptor beta chains in this list originate from one sample, sequenced in a study of Graves' ophthalmopathy and Graves' hyperthyroidism. As the template, RNA transcripts were used to amplify TCR beta CDR3 regions. First-round RT-PCR employed HTBI primers, with a second-round multiplex PCR after it. TCRdb analysed the multiplex PCR reads with MiXCR anew, one entry per CDR3 protein. The sample carries 580,000 or so distinct CDR3 sequences, roughly 40% recorded once. Input material: peripheral blood or thyroid tissue (not recorded which). The receptors were sampled from an adult man with Graves' hyperthyroidism.

A note on this clonotype: In this CDR3 the conserved last residue, phenylalanine or tryptophan, is missing, so a read error is likely. The gene calls are TRBV2 and TRBJ2-1, with 9 nucleotides matching TRBD1. CDR3 length: 16 residues. Germline loops: CDR1 SNHLY, CDR2 FYNNEI. The V segment lost 5 bases and the J segment 0 bases; nucleotides outside the gene matches: 5. CDR3 amino acids: CASSSTGQGSYNEQFL. CDR3 coding DNA: TGTGCCAGCAGTTCAACGGGACAGGGCTCCTACAATGAGCAGTTCTTA.

This clonotype was counted between two and nine times. The gene calls are TRBV6-5 and TRBJ1-2; weak D call: TRBD1 (5 bases). The CDR3 loop spans 15 amino acids. V was shortened by 5 bases and J by 3 bases, with 16 bases between the two germline ends. Looked up from germline, CDR1 is MNHEY and CDR2 is SVGAGI. The CDR3 loop reads CASSGGRWGDYGYTF. The DNA for the CDR3 is TGTGCCAGCAGTGGCGGCCGCTGGGGGGACTATGGCTACACCTTC.

This clonotype was recorded at least ten times. The gene calls are TRBV6-5 and TRBJ1-3; TRBD1 is a possible D gene (5 bases). V shed 6 bases and J shed 4 bases, with 16 bases lying between them. The CDR3 runs 15 residues. Germline CDR1 reads MNHEY; CDR2 reads SVGAGI. CDR3 in amino acids: CASSRPGGSGNTIYF. CDR3 in DNA: TGTGCCAGCAGCCGCCCCGGGGGGTCAGGAAACACCATATATTTT.